This T cell receptor beta chain was profiled in a study of blood T cell repertoires in COVID-19. TCRdb keeps only in-frame clones here, not all; method: immunoSEQ multiplex PCR. The sample lists approximately 350,000 clones; about 88% were seen once. This clonotype was obtained from a woman in her twenties or thirties who had recovered from COVID-19. The sequenced material came from PBMCs or T cells enriched from blood (not recorded which).

CDR3 coding DNA: TGTGCCTGGGCAGGGGGTTCACCCCTCCACTTT. This translates into CAWAGGSPLHF. The J gene is TRBJ1-6, the V gene TRBV30, with 7 bases that match TRBD1. In germline, CDR1 is GTSNPN, CDR2 SVGIG (reference sequence). With 5 bases clipped from V and 9 bases from J, the junction kept 1 base outside the gene matches. The CDR3 loop spans 11 amino acids.